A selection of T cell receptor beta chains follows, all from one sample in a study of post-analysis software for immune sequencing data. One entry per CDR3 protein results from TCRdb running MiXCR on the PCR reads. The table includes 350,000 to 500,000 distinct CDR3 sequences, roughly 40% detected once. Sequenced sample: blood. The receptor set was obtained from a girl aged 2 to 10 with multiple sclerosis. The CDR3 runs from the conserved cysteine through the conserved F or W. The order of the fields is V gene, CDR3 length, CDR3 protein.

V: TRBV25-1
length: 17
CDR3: CASSHSGGRGQSYEQYF

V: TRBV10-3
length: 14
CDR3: CAIRDRAGANVLTF

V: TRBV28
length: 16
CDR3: CASSVEGQGRRYEQYF

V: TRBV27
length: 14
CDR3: CASSSPPRVYEQFF

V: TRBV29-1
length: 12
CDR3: CSVGDAEEPQHF

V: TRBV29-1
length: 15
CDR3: CSVDGATELHDEQFF

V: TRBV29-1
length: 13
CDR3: CSVAGAGANVLTF

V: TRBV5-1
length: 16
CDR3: CASSLVPSSVSYEQYF

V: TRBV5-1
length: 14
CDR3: CASSGGALDTEAFF

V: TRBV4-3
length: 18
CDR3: CASSQVRDRAFSGNTIYF

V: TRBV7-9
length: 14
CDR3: CASSLEVRDNEQFF

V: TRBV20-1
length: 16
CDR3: CSARDLTIPFPYGYTF

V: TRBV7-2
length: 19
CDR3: CASSLAPAGARSSYNEQFF

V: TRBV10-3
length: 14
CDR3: CAISVSGGYNEQFF

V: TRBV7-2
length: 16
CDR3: CASTEIGGGNRETQYF

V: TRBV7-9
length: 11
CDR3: CASSLAHGYTF

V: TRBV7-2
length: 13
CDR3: CASSPRVEGPQHF

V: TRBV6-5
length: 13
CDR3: CASGTGSYNEQFF

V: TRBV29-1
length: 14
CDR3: CSVATGGLGEKLFF

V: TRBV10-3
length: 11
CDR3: CAISVSYEQYF

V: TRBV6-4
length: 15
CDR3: CASSPNVSSYNEQFF

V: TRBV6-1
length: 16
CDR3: CASSDNYRGREETQYF

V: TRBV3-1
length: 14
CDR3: CASSQMERTSPLHF

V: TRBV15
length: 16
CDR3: CATSRDYPGNNQPQHF

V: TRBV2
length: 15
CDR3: CASSVSGQRVEKLFF

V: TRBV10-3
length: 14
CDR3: CAILIGTGANVLTF

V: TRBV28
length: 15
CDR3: CASSLGRLSTDTQYF

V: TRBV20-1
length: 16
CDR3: CSARDAAGATNEKLFF

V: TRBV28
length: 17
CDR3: CASTSAGGAGSTDTQYF

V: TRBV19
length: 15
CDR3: CASKDVGRRTDTQYF

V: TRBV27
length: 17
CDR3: CASSLSGPSSKFYEQYF

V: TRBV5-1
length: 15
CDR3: CASSWTSGSDKTQYF

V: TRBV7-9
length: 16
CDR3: CASSRRGEGVYSPLHF

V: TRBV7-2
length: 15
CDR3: CASSLAWHDNTEAFF

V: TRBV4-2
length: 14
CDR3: CASSQPRGTDTQYF

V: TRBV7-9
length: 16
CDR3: CASSLVNRGMNTEAFF

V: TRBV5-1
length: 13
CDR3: CASSITGLETQYF

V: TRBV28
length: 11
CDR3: CASSFQEKLFF

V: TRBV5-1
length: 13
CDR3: CASSLEQNQPQHF

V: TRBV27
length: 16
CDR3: CASSLEPGLAGREQFF

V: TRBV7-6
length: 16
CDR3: CASSFLTSGGQGEQFF

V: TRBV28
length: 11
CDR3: CASRTYYEQYF

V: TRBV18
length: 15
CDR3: CASSRPSEASTEAFF

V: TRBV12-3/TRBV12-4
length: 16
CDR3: CASSSRAPLGLGEQFF

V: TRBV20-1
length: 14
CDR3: CSARDGTATDTQYF

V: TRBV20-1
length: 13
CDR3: CSAGTSGRGEQYF

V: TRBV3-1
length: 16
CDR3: CASSQDQGASTDTQYF

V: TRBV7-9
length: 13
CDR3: CASSFPPGNEQFF

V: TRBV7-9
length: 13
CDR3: CASSRDSQETQYF

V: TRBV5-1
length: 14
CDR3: CASSLVVGGWGYTF

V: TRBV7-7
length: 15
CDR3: CASSPGLAGGFEQYF

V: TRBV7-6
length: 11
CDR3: CASSSTDEQFF

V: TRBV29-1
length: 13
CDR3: CSVEAWSGETQYF

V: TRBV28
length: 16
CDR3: CASSFWSGAVGNEQFF

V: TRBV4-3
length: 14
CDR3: CASSQDRLANEQYF